This is a list of T cell receptor beta chains from one sample in a study of OX40 agonist ivuxolimab in advanced cancers. The protocol was immunoSEQ multiplex PCR, while the TCRdb copy is restricted to in-frame clones and leaves out a portion. The table shows about 88,000 clones, with under 85% occurring only once. Sample: CD4+ or CD8+ T cells sorted from blood, taken in a trial of the OX40 agonist ivuxolimab. These receptor sequences come from an adult with an advanced solid tumor such as melanoma, head and neck, liver or kidney cancer. Each CDR3 is given with its conserved first and last residue. A D gene is named only where the DNA matches it firmly. Rows may omit the clone size; those that give it use once, few, many or a size class.

V,J,size,D,CDR3,DNA
TRBV7-9,TRBJ2-3,NA,NA,CASSFSTDTQYF,TGTGCCAGCAGCTTTTCCACAGATACGCAGTATTTT
TRBV27,TRBJ2-1,NA,NA,CASSHSRSTNEQFF,TGTGCCAGCAGCCACTCCCGCTCGACCAATGAGCAGTTCTTC
TRBV19,TRBJ2-7,NA,NA,CASSRDVSSYEQYF,TGTGCCAGTAGTCGGGACGTAAGCTCCTACGAGCAGTACTTC
TRBV4-1,TRBJ2-7,NA,NA,CASSQIGSSYEQYF,TGCGCCAGCAGCCAAATAGGGAGCTCCTACGAGCAGTACTTC
TRBV4-1,TRBJ2-2,NA,NA,CASSQVASWDTGELFF,TGCGCCAGCAGCCAAGTTGCTAGCTGGGACACCGGGGAGCTGTTTTTT
TRBV19,TRBJ2-1,NA,TRBD2,CASSVLAGDYEQFF,TGTGCCAGTAGTGTGCTAGCGGGAGACTATGAGCAGTTCTTC
TRBV5-4,TRBJ2-3,NA,NA,CASSSQTAGTQYF,TGTGCCAGCAGCTCTCAGACCGCGGGGACGCAGTATTTT
TRBV4-1,TRBJ1-2,NA,NA,CASSQGGGRLTF,TGCGCCAGCAGCCAGGGCGGGGGGCGGCTGACCTTC
TRBV5-1,TRBJ2-5,few,NA,CASSSVAEGGETQYF,TGCGCCAGCAGCTCAGTAGCTGAGGGGGGGGAGACCCAGTACTTC
TRBV28,TRBJ2-7,NA,TRBD2,CATTDTQGLRQAGVGEQYF,TGTGCCACCACTGATACCCAGGGGTTACGTCAAGCGGGAGTGGGCGAGCAGTACTTC
TRBV19,TRBJ1-4,NA,NA,CASRGWNEKLFF,TGTGCCAGTAGGGGCTGGAATGAAAAACTGTTTTTT
TRBV23-1,TRBJ2-5,NA,TRBD1,CASIPGQALQETQYF,TGCGCCAGCATACCGGGACAGGCCCTCCAAGAGACCCAGTACTTC
TRBV7-2,TRBJ1-5,NA,TRBD1,CASSRGRFQPQHF,TGTGCCAGCAGCAGGGGGCGCTTTCAGCCCCAGCATTTT
TRBV18,TRBJ1-1,few,TRBD1,CASSLSGGAAAQGEAFF,TGTGCCAGCTCACTTTCAGGGGGCGCGGCGGCTCAGGGTGAAGCTTTCTTT
TRBV11-2,TRBJ2-5,NA,NA,CASSFSSQETQYF,TGTGCCAGCAGCTTTAGCAGCCAAGAGACCCAGTACTTC
TRBV14,TRBJ2-1,NA,NA,CASSQGLLVRNEQFF,TGTGCCAGCAGCCAAGGTTTACTAGTTCGCAATGAGCAGTTCTTC
TRBV7-9,TRBJ2-1,NA,TRBD1,CASSERQGARSFKFF,TGTGCCAGCAGCGAGAGACAGGGGGCGCGGAGTTTTAAGTTCTTC
TRBV2,TRBJ1-2,NA,NA,CASSEVDGANEGYTF,TGTGCCAGCAGTGAAGTGGACGGCGCAAATGAAGGCTACACCTTC
TRBV10-3,TRBJ2-1,once,NA,CAISAGSSYNEQFF,TGTGCCATCAGCGCAGGGAGCTCCTACAATGAGCAGTTCTTC
TRBV19,TRBJ1-5,NA,TRBD1,CASSIGQAQGQPQHF,TGTGCCAGTAGTATTGGACAGGCCCAAGGTCAGCCCCAGCATTTT
TRBV2,TRBJ2-7,NA,TRBD1,CASRKQLGTGAYEQYF,TGTGCCAGCAGGAAACAGCTCGGGACAGGGGCCTACGAGCAGTACTTC
TRBV4-2,TRBJ2-7,once,TRBD2,CASSQDGTSGSYEQYF,TGTGCCAGCAGCCAAGATGGGACTAGCGGCTCCTACGAGCAGTACTTC
TRBV7-8,TRBJ2-1,NA,NA,CASSLAGYINEQFF,TGTGCCAGCAGCTTAGCCGGTTACATCAATGAGCAGTTCTTC
TRBV6-5,TRBJ1-6,NA,NA,CASRAPGLSPLHF,TGTGCCAGCCGCGCTCCGGGCCTCTCACCCCTCCACTTT
TRBV7-9,TRBJ2-7,NA,TRBD1,CASSHRQGMPYEQYF,TGTGCCAGCAGCCATAGACAGGGTATGCCCTACGAGCAGTACTTC
TRBV5-6,TRBJ2-2,NA,TRBD2,CASSGLAGGTGELFF,TGTGCCAGCAGCGGCCTAGCGGGAGGGACCGGGGAGCTGTTTTTT
TRBV4-2,TRBJ2-3,NA,TRBD2,CASSGLISGSVTDTQYF,TGTGCCAGCAGCGGACTGATAAGCGGGAGTGTCACAGATACGCAGTATTTT
TRBV7-8,TRBJ2-1,NA,TRBD2,CASSLLAGDDEQFF,TGTGCCAGCAGCTTACTAGCGGGAGACGATGAGCAGTTCTTC
TRBV5-4,TRBJ2-7,NA,TRBD1,CASSSRDSSYEQYF,TGTGCCAGCAGCTCCCGGGACAGCTCCTACGAGCAGTACTTC
TRBV7-9,TRBJ2-2,NA,NA,CASSSWRDTGELFF,TGTGCCAGCAGCTCTTGGAGAGACACCGGGGAGCTGTTTTTT
TRBV20-1,TRBJ1-2,NA,NA,CSARKVGGYTF,TGCAGTGCTAGGAAGGTGGGTGGCTACACCTTC
TRBV9,TRBJ2-1,NA,NA,CASTLGVMGRDEQFF,TGTGCCAGCACCCTCGGGGTAATGGGGCGGGATGAGCAGTTCTTC
TRBV28,TRBJ2-7,NA,NA,CASWKGTYEQYF,TGTGCCAGCTGGAAAGGGACCTACGAGCAGTACTTC
TRBV5-1,TRBJ2-1,NA,NA,CASSLDFNNEQFF,TGCGCCAGCAGCTTGGACTTTAACAATGAGCAGTTCTTC
TRBV6-5,TRBJ2-7,NA,NA,CASSSDGAYEQYF,TGTGCCAGCAGTTCGGACGGTGCCTACGAGCAGTACTTC
TRBV28,TRBJ1-2,few,NA,CASSLPIIDTSVYGYTF,TGTGCCAGCAGTTTACCCATCATCGACACCTCCGTTTATGGCTACACCTTC
TRBV19,TRBJ2-7,NA,NA,CASSIGKPAGTYEQYF,TGTGCCAGTAGTATAGGGAAGCCAGCGGGCACCTACGAGCAGTACTTC
TRBV18,TRBJ2-1,NA,NA,CASSPGTLWRFF,TGTGCCAGCTCACCTGGGACCCTTTGGCGGTTCTTC
TRBV19,TRBJ2-5,once,NA,CASSTDYEETQYF,TGTGCCAGTAGTACGGACTACGAAGAGACCCAGTACTTC
TRBV25-1,TRBJ2-2,NA,NA,CASSKRGGTGELFF,TGTGCCAGCAGTAAAAGGGGGGGCACCGGGGAGCTGTTTTTT
TRBV29-1,TRBJ1-2,NA,NA,CSVAADYGYTF,TGCAGCGTCGCAGCGGACTATGGCTACACCTTC
TRBV18,TRBJ2-7,NA,NA,CASSPFPGQTEYEQYF,TGTGCCAGCTCACCATTCCCCGGACAGACCGAATACGAGCAGTACTTC
TRBV5-6,TRBJ1-5,NA,NA,CASSFGRGAFSNQPQHF,TGTGCCAGCAGCTTCGGGAGGGGGGCCTTCAGCAATCAGCCCCAGCATTTT
TRBV6-6,TRBJ1-5,NA,NA,CASSYVANQPQHF,TGTGCCAGCAGTTACGTCGCGAATCAGCCCCAGCATTTT
TRBV18,TRBJ2-3,once,NA,CASSPRPEPTSDTQYF,TGTGCCAGCTCACCACGTCCAGAGCCCACCTCAGATACGCAGTATTTT
TRBV14,TRBJ2-1,NA,TRBD2,CASSPPGGGRGHFNEQFF,TGTGCCAGCAGCCCACCGGGGGGGGGCAGGGGACACTTCAATGAGCAGTTCTTC
TRBV28,TRBJ2-5,NA,NA,CASSRPGRGQETQYF,TGTGCCAGCAGCCGGCCGGGCAGGGGCCAAGAGACCCAGTACTTC
TRBV5-4,TRBJ1-1,NA,NA,CASSGKDGGAEAFF,TGTGCCAGCAGCGGGAAAGATGGAGGGGCTGAAGCTTTCTTT
TRBV5-1,TRBJ2-5,NA,NA,CASSLASETITVQETQYF,TGCGCCAGCAGCTTGGCCTCGGAAACTATTACAGTCCAAGAGACCCAGTACTTC
TRBV28,TRBJ2-5,once,NA,CASKSHQETQYF,TGTGCCAGCAAGTCACACCAAGAGACCCAGTACTTC
TRBV5-8,TRBJ1-4,NA,NA,CASSLSIRGPNEKLFF,TGTGCCAGCAGCTTGTCGATCAGGGGCCCTAATGAAAAACTGTTTTTT
TRBV28,TRBJ1-5,NA,NA,CASSGGTYNQPQHF,TGTGCCAGCAGCGGGGGCACATACAATCAGCCCCAGCATTTT
TRBV5-6,TRBJ2-7,NA,TRBD2,CASSFYRGLESVDEQYF,TGTGCCAGCAGCTTTTACCGGGGACTAGAGTCCGTGGACGAGCAGTACTTC
TRBV27,TRBJ2-3,NA,NA,CASIPGGTSSSTDTQYF,TGTGCCAGCATTCCCGGTGGGACTTCTTCTAGCACAGATACGCAGTATTTT
TRBV6-5,TRBJ1-1,NA,NA,CASWRGYTEAFF,TGTGCCAGCTGGAGGGGGTACACTGAAGCTTTCTTT
TRBV29-1,TRBJ2-1,NA,TRBD2,CSVRTSLKAEQFF,TGCAGCGTGAGGACTAGCCTTAAGGCTGAGCAGTTCTTC